The 27 T cell receptor beta chains reported below all come from one sample, sequenced in a study of T-cell memory formation after mild COVID-19. From the 5' RACE reads, TCRdb called clonotypes with MiXCR, one entry per CDR3 protein. The data contain roughly 550,000 distinct CDR3 sequences, just over 20% of them singletons. The sample was PBMCs or a T cell subset sorted from them (not recorded which). These receptors all stem from an adult woman who had mild COVID-19 (a few samples of this study predate the infection). Cell type and time point are not known.

This clonotype was counted between two and nine times. The rearrangement uses TRBV12-3 or TRBV12-4 and TRBJ1-6; D ambiguous. The CDR3 loop spans 12 amino acids. V was pared by 4 bases and J by 10 bases, with 8 bases between. The CDR3 DNA follows: TGTGCCAGCAGTTGGCTAGGCTCACCCCTCCACTTT. It translates to CASSWLGSPLHF.

This clonotype came up once. This chain uses TRBV9 with TRBJ2-1; 7 nucleotides agree with TRBD2. Germline V lookup: CDR1 SGDLS, CDR2 YYNGEE. V trimming: 0 bases; J trimming: 6 bases; junction bases outside the gene matches: 9. The CDR3 extends over 16 amino acids. The DNA for the CDR3 is TGTGCCAGCAGCGTAGCGTCTAGCGGTTACTCCAATGAGCAGTTCTTC. It encodes CASSVASSGYSNEQFF.

The rearrangement uses TRBV18 and TRBJ2-1; D is uncertain. V was pared by 3 bases and J by 2 bases, with 8 bases between. Germline V gives CDR1 KGHSH, CDR2 LQKENI. CDR3 length: 14 amino acids. In nucleotides, the CDR3 is TGTGCCAGCTCACCGTCCAGTACCTACAATGAGCAGTTCTTC. Translating it yields CASSPSSTYNEQFF.

In this sample, this clonotype turned up a few times. This rearrangement joins TRBV18 to TRBJ2-7; 7 nucleotides line up with TRBD2. The germline V gene encodes CDR1 KGHSH and CDR2 LQKENI. With V trimmed by 1 base and J by 4 bases, 4 bases remained unmatched. The CDR3 totals 14 residues. CDR3 DNA: TGTGCCAGCTCACCACGGGAGGGAATATACGAGCAGTACTTC. It specifies CASSPREGIYEQYF.

The rearrangement joins TRBV9 to TRBJ2-2; weak D call: TRBD2 (5 bases). CDR1 is SGDLS and CDR2 is YYNGEE in the germline V gene. Trimming removed 3 bases at V and 2 bases at J, with 8 bases between. The CDR3 totals 14 residues. The CDR3 is CASSGGENTGELFF. CDR3 DNA: TGTGCCAGCAGCGGGGGAGAAAACACCGGGGAGCTGTTTTTT.

The chain uses TRBV24-1 and TRBJ1-2; D unresolved. With 5 bases removed from V and 7 bases from J, the gap between germline ends came to 13 bases. This CDR3 contains 13 residues. CDR1 and CDR2 from the germline V gene are KGHDR and SFDVKD. CDR3 in DNA: TGTGCCACCAGTGTCTCGGACGCGGCTGGCTACACCTTC. Translating it yields CATSVSDAAGYTF.

This clonotype has at least ten counts. The chain combines TRBV4-2 with TRBJ2-1, with D tentatively TRBD2 (5 bases). The CDR3 is made up of 15 amino acids. Deletions cut 1 base from V and 1 base from J, with 8 bases between. Germline-derived CDR1 and CDR2 are LGHNA and YNFKEQ. The CDR3 protein is CASSQVRGSYNEQFF. CDR3 DNA sequence: TGTGCCAGCAGCCAAGTTCGGGGTTCCTACAATGAGCAGTTCTTC.

This chain links TRBV5-6 with TRBJ2-1, with D perhaps given as TRBD1 or TRBD2 (6 bases each). V lost 4 bases and J lost 7, with 21 bases in between. Germline CDR1 SGHDT, CDR2 YYEEEE. This CDR3 spans 16 amino acids. As DNA, the CDR3 is TGTGCCAGCAGCCTGGAGGGGACCAGGGGCCCGAATGAGCAGTTCTTC. It codes for CASSLEGTRGPNEQFF.

The J gene is TRBJ1-5, the V gene TRBV5-4; the D is unclear. From germline, CDR1 is SGHNT and CDR2 YYREEE (reference sequence). This CDR3 is built from 13 residues. V was trimmed by 2 bases and J by 4 bases, leaving 7 bases between them. As DNA, the CDR3 is TGTGCCAGCAGCTTCGAAAGGAATCAGCCCCAGCATTTT. Translated, it gives CASSFERNQPQHF. Full variable domain (outside the CDR3, taken from reference TRBV5-4 and TRBJ1-5): ETGVTQSPTHLIKTRGQQVTLRCSSQSGHNTVSWYQQALGQGPQFIFQYYREEENGRGNFPPRFSGLQFPNYSSELNVNALELDDSALYLCASSFERNQPQHFGDGTRLSIL.

The gene calls are TRBV29-1 and TRBJ2-3, with D possibly TRBD1 on 5 matching bases. The CDR3 runs 15 residues. Germline V gene data show CDR1 as SQVTM and CDR2 as ANQGSEA. Deletions cut 7 bases from V and 2 bases from J, with 19 bases between. Here the CDR3 DNA reads TGCAGCGGCAAAGGGGCAGGATACTTCACAGATACGCAGTATTTT. Protein: CSGKGAGYFTDTQYF.

This clonotype was counted only a few times. This chain links TRBV29-1 with TRBJ2-7; D might be TRBD2 (5 bases). V gave up 4 bases and J gave up 3 bases, with 19 bases separating them. The CDR3 totals 15 residues. Germline V gene lookup returns CDR1 SQVTM and CDR2 ANQGSEA. The CDR3 DNA sequence: TGCAGCGTTGTTTTGCCGGGATCAACAGACTACGAGCAGTACTTC. As protein: CSVVLPGSTDYEQYF.

This clonotype was detected only a few times. The rearrangement links TRBV6-2 or TRBV6-3 to TRBJ1-1, with 9 bases that match TRBD1. Germline assignment: CDR1 MNHEY and CDR2 SVGEGT. This CDR3 is 17 amino acids long. V lost 2 bases and J lost 7; bases outside the gene matches: 14. CDR3: CASSYDPQQGARFEAFF. The CDR3 DNA is TGTGCCAGCAGTTACGACCCGCAACAGGGGGCGAGGTTTGAAGCTTTCTTT.

This clonotype has only a few counts. CDR3 amino acids: CASSLDTLAGRHGTDTQYF. CDR3 sequence (DNA): TGTGCCAGCAGTTTAGACACGCTAGCGGGGCGGCACGGCACAGATACGCAGTATTTT. The V call is TRBV12-3 or TRBV12-4, the J call TRBJ2-3; 9 bases align to TRBD2. J was trimmed by 1 base and V by 1 base; bases with no gene match: 12. This CDR3 region has 19 residues.

The chain uses TRBV5-1 and TRBJ1-5; TRBD1 matches at 8 bases. Germline V gene sequence: CDR1 SGHRS, CDR2 YFSETQ. J was trimmed by 2 bases and V by 4 bases; bases with no gene match: 5. CDR3 length equals 15 residues. CDR3: CASSQGTGGNQPQHF. CDR3 DNA: TGCGCCAGCAGCCAGGGGACAGGCGGCAATCAGCCCCAGCATTTT. Full variable domain (remainder filled in from reference TRBV5-1 and TRBJ1-5): KAGVTQTPRYLIKTRGQQVTLSCSPISGHRSVSWYQQTPGQGLQFLFEYFSETQRNKGNFPGRFSGRQFSNSRSEMNVSTLELGDSALYLCASSQGTGGNQPQHFGDGTRLSIL.

The genes are TRBV5-8 and TRBJ2-3; TRBD1 is a possible D gene (5 bases). The V gene lost 4 bases and the J gene lost 0 bases, with 15 bases spanning the gap. The V gene's germline CDR1 is SGHTS and CDR2 YDEGEE. This CDR3 comprises 16 residues. This CDR3 reads CASSPLGQGSTDTQYF. The CDR3 nucleotides are TGTGCCAGCAGCCCATTGGGGCAGGGCAGCACAGATACGCAGTATTTT. Using reference TRBV5-8 and TRBJ2-3 for the parts outside the CDR3, the full variable domain is EAGVTQSPTHLIKTRGQQATLRCSPISGHTSVYWYQQALGLGLQFLLWYDEGEERNRGNFPPRFSGRQFPNYSSELNVNALELEDSALYLCASSPLGQGSTDTQYFGPGTRLTVL.

The V call is TRBV2, the J call TRBJ2-5; 12 bases are a match to TRBD2. Germline trimming cut 7 bases from V and 5 bases from J; bases unmatched to any gene: 11. The V gene's germline CDR1 is SNHLY and CDR2 FYNNEI. The CDR3 has 16 residues. Here the CDR3 reads CASKPLLAGGLETQYF. CDR3 bases: TGTGCCAGCAAGCCCCTGCTAGCGGGGGGGCTTGAGACCCAGTACTTC.

This chain uses TRBV4-1 with TRBJ2-5; D not certain. The germline V gene encodes CDR1 MGHRA and CDR2 YSYEKL. The CDR3 is 11 residues long. Trimming pared 3 bases from V and 7 bases from J, leaving 6 bases between. The CDR3 here is CASSQDTTQYF. The CDR3 DNA follows: TGCGCCAGCAGCCAGGATACGACCCAGTACTTC.

This sequence joins TRBV4-1 and TRBJ1-2, with no clear D. Trimming took off 1 base at V and 4 bases at J, with 10 bases between the two ends. CDR1 is MGHRA and CDR2 is YSYEKL in the germline V gene. CDR3 length: 14 amino acids. The CDR3 region has the DNA TGCGCCAGCAGCCAAGTTAAACGGTTCTATGGCTACACCTTC. It codes for CASSQVKRFYGYTF.

This clonotype has more than one count but fewer than ten. The gene calls are TRBV5-6 and TRBJ2-3; D unclear. This CDR3 spans 14 amino acids. Germline lookup yields CDR1 SGHDT and CDR2 YYEEEE. V gave up 1 base and J gave up 4 bases, with 10 bases separating them. CDR3 DNA: TGTGCCAGCAGCTTGAACAGAGTATCAGATACGCAGTATTTT. Translating gives CASSLNRVSDTQYF.

The chain links TRBV6-5 to TRBJ2-3; D perhaps matches TRBD2 (7 bases). V was pared by 2 bases and J by 6 bases, with 18 bases between. The germline CDR1 and CDR2 sequences are MNHEY and SVGAGI. The CDR3 extends over 16 amino acids. The CDR3 reads CASSYGRGGSFDTQYF. The CDR3 DNA sequence: TGTGCCAGCAGTTACGGGAGGGGGGGGTCATTCGATACGCAGTATTTT.

This chain links TRBV12-3 or TRBV12-4 with TRBJ2-7; D possibly matches TRBD1 or TRBD2 (5 bases each). V lost 8 bases and J 0 bases, leaving 17 bases between the germline ends. There are 15 residues in the CDR3. CDR3 sequence reads: CASGTWVPSSYEQYF. The CDR3 DNA is TGTGCCAGCGGGACCTGGGTCCCTAGCTCCTACGAGCAGTACTTC.

The gene calls are TRBV4-2 and TRBJ2-3; D may be TRBD1 (5 bases). Germline V lookup: CDR1 LGHNA, CDR2 YNFKEQ. The CDR3 is 14 amino acids. V was trimmed by 0 bases and J by 3 bases, leaving 7 bases between them. The CDR3 DNA sequence: TGTGCCAGCAGCCAAGAACCAGGGACAGATACGCAGTATTTT. The encoded protein is CASSQEPGTDTQYF.

This chain connects TRBV5-1 to TRBJ2-1; 14 bases align to TRBD2. With 5 bases clipped from V and 8 bases from J, the junction kept 9 bases outside the gene matches. In germline, CDR1 is SGHRS, CDR2 YFSETQ. CDR3 length: 16 amino acids. CDR3 sequence (DNA): TGCGCCAGCAGTCGCTCCGGGACTAGCGGGGGTTATGAGCAGTTCTTC. Its protein is CASSRSGTSGGYEQFF.

This clonotype turned up a few times. The chain links TRBV29-1 to TRBJ2-1; TRBD2 matches at 12 bases. Germline CDR1 SQVTM, CDR2 ANQGSEA. CDR3 size: 15 residues. Losses at the gene ends were 4 bases for V and 5 bases for J; bases not matched to a gene: 6. The CDR3 nucleotides are TGCAGCGTTGCCCCGACTAGCGGGGGAAACAATGAGCAGTTCTTC. This gives the protein CSVAPTSGGNNEQFF.

This clonotype has more than one count but fewer than ten. This rearrangement joins TRBV24-1 to TRBJ2-1, with 13 bases identical to TRBD2. The CDR3 runs to 15 residues. Per germline, CDR1 KGHDR and CDR2 SFDVKD. V trimming: 5 bases; J trimming: 8 bases; junction bases outside the gene matches: 5. The CDR3 coding sequence is TGTGCCACCAGTGGACCGGGACTAGCGGGGCATGAGCAGTTCTTC. This encodes CATSGPGLAGHEQFF.

The genes are TRBV6-5 and TRBJ1-2; TRBD1 agrees at 7 bases. After removal of 4 bases from V and 8 bases from J, the junction contained 7 bases not matched to a gene. The germline V gene has CDR1 MNHEY and CDR2 SVGAGI. The CDR3 runs to 13 residues. As DNA, the CDR3 is TGTGCCAGCAGTTTCAAACAGGGGAGCGGCTACACCTTC. Its protein is CASSFKQGSGYTF.

This clonotype was seen a handful of times. The chain recombines TRBV5-6 with TRBJ2-3; D unresolved. Trimming removed 1 base from V and 4 bases from J, with 10 bases in between. CDR3 length equals 14 residues. Looked up from germline, CDR1 is SGHDT and CDR2 is YYEEEE. The CDR3 loop reads CASSLLSLADTQYF. CDR3 in DNA: TGTGCCAGCAGCTTGTTGAGTCTAGCAGATACGCAGTATTTT.